These 5 T cell receptor beta chains were sequenced from one sample in a study of lymphopenia after photon versus proton radiotherapy. Only in-frame clones appear in the TCRdb table, and some are missing; sequencing was by immunoSEQ multiplex PCR. Of 70,000 to 95,000 clones in the sample, around 88% were seen once. Here the sequenced sample was peripheral blood, taken from a patient treated with proton-based radiotherapy. These receptors were taken from a man aged 60 to 69 with pancreatic cancer.

The rearrangement joins TRBV14 to TRBJ2-1; TRBD1 aligns across 7 bases. This CDR3 comprises 16 residues. The V segment lost 5 bases and the J segment 4 bases; nucleotides outside the gene matches: 11. Germline CDR1 SGHDN, CDR2 FVKESK. DNA of the CDR3: TGTGCCAGCAGCTACCGGGACAGTGGATGGTACAATGAGCAGTTCTTC. Translation: CASSYRDSGWYNEQFF.

This clone was observed once. The V call is TRBV7-2, the J call TRBJ2-1, with D perhaps TRBD2 (6 bases). The germline V and J ends were trimmed by 2 bases and 16 bases, with 18 bases remaining between them. The CDR3 runs to 13 residues. Germline V gives CDR1 SGHTA, CDR2 FQGNSA. This CDR3 is CASSLPGSPQFFF. In DNA form, the CDR3 reads TGTGCCAGCAGCTTACCCGGGAGTCCCCAGTTCTTCTTC.

This chain links TRBV5-1 with TRBJ2-7, with TRBD2 matching over 11 bases. Unmatched junction bases numbered 5, after V lost 7 bases and J lost 2 bases. The germline CDR1 and CDR2 sequences are SGHRS and YFSETQ. This CDR3 has 14 residues. CDR3 sequence reads: CASRTSGSTYEQYF. The CDR3 nucleotides are TGCGCCAGCCGGACTAGCGGGTCTACCTACGAGCAGTACTTC.

The chain recombines TRBV2 with TRBJ1-1; possible D gene TRBD1, 6 bases. V lost 7 bases and J 4 bases, leaving 16 bases between the germline ends. The CDR3 has 14 residues. Per the germline V gene, CDR1 is SNHLY and CDR2 is FYNNEI. In DNA, the CDR3 is TGTGCCAGCAAGACTGAGGGGGTAAGCACTGAAGCTTTCTTT. It is translated as CASKTEGVSTEAFF. The full variable domain, with the rest looked up from reference TRBV2 and TRBJ1-1, is EPEVTQTPSHQVTQMGQEVILRCVPISNHLYFYWYRQILGQKVEFLVSFYNNEISEKSEIFDDQFSVERPDGSNFTLKIRSTKLEDSAMYFCASKTEGVSTEAFFGQGTRLTVV.

This rearrangement joins TRBV5-1 to TRBJ2-5; weak D call: TRBD1 (6 bases). CDR1 is SGHRS and CDR2 is YFSETQ in the germline V gene. The CDR3 consists of 16 residues. V lost 0 bases to trimming and J lost 2 bases, with 14 bases between them. The CDR3 region has the DNA TGCGCCAGCAGCTTGGGATCGTTAAGGGGGCAAGAGACCCAGTACTTC. Translating it yields CASSLGSLRGQETQYF.